Many counts were recorded for the clone carrying this T cell receptor (beta chain). Its specificity is unknown. Amplified regions were TCR beta CDR3 sequences from RNA transcripts. HTBI primers were used for first-round RT-PCR of the TCR CDR3. TCRdb redid the calling of the multiplex PCR reads with MiXCR, one entry per CDR3 protein. The sample lists fewer than 400,000 distinct CDR3 sequences, 20% to 25% occurring once. V was cut by 4 bases and J by 7 bases, with 8 bases left in between. There are 12 residues in the CDR3. Germline CDR1 and CDR2: SGHRS and YFSETQ. The data are from a study of T cells in Graves' hyperthyroidism and ophthalmopathy. Graves' hyperthyroidism is called stable when ophthalmopathy does not progress within 18 months. Patients aged 18 to 65 had newly diagnosed hyperthyroidism that had lasted under 2 months. For the diagnoses, clinical symptoms, serum thyroxine and TRAb, thyroid ultrasound and orbital computed tomography were used.

Notes on the study in general: The model foresaw ophthalmopathy a median roughly 6 months prior to onset.

The receptor comes from a man aged 50-60 years with Graves' hyperthyroidism. The rearrangement uses TRBV5-1 and TRBJ2-2; D gene uncertain. Material for sequencing was blood. CDR3 in amino acids: CASSNGGGELFF. The CDR3 nucleotides read TGCGCCAGCAGCAATGGTGGCGGGGAGCTGTTTTTT.